The text below deals with one T cell receptor (beta chain). Its specificity is not known. TCRdb's table, derived via immunoSEQ multiplex PCR, lists solely in-frame clones and lacks some. This repertoire shows approximately 79,000 clones, over 80% found once; its top ten account for around 15%. This specimen belongs to a study of T cell responses to AZD1222 COVID-19 vaccine. Study background: Timing groups of about 4 and about 12 weeks for second doses were pooled.

V was clipped by 7 bases and J by 7 bases, with 11 bases between them. The CDR3 has 13 residues. Germline V gene lookup returns CDR1 MNHEY and CDR2 SVGAGI. Study-level findings and limits: An increase in Spike-specific TCR breadth and depth was observed after two AZD1222 doses. Unmutated regions of variants are reportedly targeted by nearly half of spike-specific TCRs. In a largely white British group with more females than males, clonal diversity was possibly underestimated.

The material was peripheral blood, obtained on day 0 of AZD1222 vaccination. This chain links TRBV6-5 with TRBJ1-6; D unclear. The receptor was isolated from an adult in good health. The DNA of the CDR3 is TGTGCCAGCAACCGAGAGTTAAATTCACCCCTCCACTTT. Its protein is CASNRELNSPLHF.